This TCR beta chain was sequenced during a study of T-cell reconstitution after alpha-beta-depleted transplantation in children. Broader study findings: Expanded graft clones, several hundred of them, were reportedly the source of alpha-beta T cells about two months after transplant. One year after transplant, T-cell counts and diversity came mostly from newly produced T cells.

V was pared by 5 bases and J by 0 bases, with 12 bases between. Germline V gene lookup returns CDR1 MGHDK and CDR2 SYGVNS. The CDR3 has 15 residues. For this clonotype: Its antigen is undetermined.

Unique molecular identifiers were incorporated into the prepared TCRbeta library. TCRdb processed the PCR reads anew with MiXCR; each CDR3 protein has one entry. Counted here are almost 600,000 distinct CDR3 sequences, over 25% occurring once; the ten biggest clones make up 36%. The gene calls are TRBV25-1 and TRBJ2-3, with D possibly TRBD2 on 5 matching bases. This clonotype was obtained from a boy younger than two with Wiskott-Aldrich syndrome, due to receive a stem cell transplant. The sequences come from PBMCs, collected before TCRalphabeta/CD19-depleted stem cell transplant. CDR3 DNA sequence: TGTGCCAGCAGTAATGGCGGGTCTAGCACAGATACGCAGTATTTT. This sequence encodes CASSNGGSSTDTQYF.